This T cell receptor beta chain was found in a study of T cell changes during pregnancy in multiple sclerosis (dated by TCRdb to between 2018 and 2020). At the level of the whole study: The study looked at changes in the T cell repertoire across pregnancy in women with multiple sclerosis.

Trimming takes 5 bases from V and 3 bases from J, and the germline ends sit 17 bases apart. Including cysteine and phenylalanine, the CDR3 has 15 amino acids. The entry retains the CDR3 DNA only, 45 bases that are in frame from base 1. For CDR1 and CDR2, the germline V gene lists SGHVS and FNYEAQ. As concerns this clone: The clone's antigen remains unknown. Base-call qualities are not available, and no considerably larger clone is one nucleotide away.

Receptors were amplified or captured by the immunoSEQ multiplex PCR assay. Imported from immuneACCESS, the table was reduced by TCRdb to in-frame sequences with V and J called. These copies leave out some clones; in studies compared against another copy, an unresolved V gene accounts for under half, and the cause of the remainder is not known. The sample table records fewer than 20,000 clones; 85% to 90% of these occur just once. About 14% of the sample goes to the ten largest clones. The receptor chain draws on TRBV7-6 and TRBJ2-7; TRBD1 might be the D gene, on 6 matching bases. Specimen: CD8+ T cells from peripheral blood mononuclear cells, collected in the third trimester of pregnancy. The receptor was derived from a female donor in good health, enrolled as a control in a pregnancy study. The CDR3 region: CASSPTWDTSYEQYF. The bases are TGTGCCAGCAGCCCGACCTGGGACACGAGCTACGAGCAGTACTTC. Joined to the reference TRBV7-6 and TRBJ2-7 proteins, this CDR3 gives the full variable domain: GAGVSQSPRYKVTKRGQDVALRCDPISGHVSLYWYRQALGQGPEFLTYFNYEAQQDKSGLPNDRFSAERPEGSISTLTIQRTEQRDSAMYRCASSPTWDTSYEQYFGPGTRLTVT.